These 7 T cell receptor beta chains came from one sample sequenced in a study of vaccination and CD4 T cells after COVID-19 (dated by TCRdb to 2022 to 2024). Libraries were prepared through PCR. Sequencing relied on an Illumina iSeq 100. At the Johns Hopkins FTIC core, DNA from the cultured CD4+ T cells underwent TCR sequencing with the Oncomine TCR Beta short-read assay. TCRdb reran the public reads through fastp at Q25 and MiXCR, keeping productive beta chains. Records with the same CDR3 protein are collapsed into one entry carrying the most frequent genes and DNA. This sample gives about 16,000 distinct CDR3 sequences in total; 63% of them show up just once. In total, the top ten clones hold around 12% of the sample. According to the study, the label for this sample's treatment or condition signals: roughly 10-day PBMC culture with coronavirus spike peptide pools or control peptides (ViraFEST assay).

Their recognized antigens are unknown. Material: CD4+ T cells from blood, cultured in vitro. The receptor set was obtained from a human donor who had recovered from COVID-19.

This clonotype was seen only once. The CDR3: CASSPRTGGNSPLHF. Written as DNA, the CDR3 is TGTGCCAGCTCACCTCGGACAGGGGGTAATTCACCCCTCCACTTT. The rearrangement joins TRBV18 to TRBJ1-6, with TRBD1 matching 10 bases. Germline values: CDR1 KGHSH, CDR2 LQKENI. J was trimmed by 6 bases and V by 3 bases; bases with no gene match: 2. This CDR3 region has 15 residues. The full variable domain, in which reference TRBV18 and TRBJ1-6 provide the parts outside the CDR3, is NAGVMQNPRHLVRRRGQEARLRCSPMKGHSHVYWYRQLPEEGLKFMVYLQKENIIDESGMPKERFSAEFPKEGPSILRIQQVVRGDSAAYFCASSPRTGGNSPLHFGNGTRLTVT.

The chain links TRBV20-1 to TRBJ1-3; D uncertain. CDR3 size: 12 residues. Trimming removed 6 bases at V and 4 bases at J, with 10 bases between. The germline V gene encodes CDR1 DFQATT and CDR2 SNEGSKA (reference sequence). The CDR3 loop reads CSARSGGNTIYF. The CDR3, as DNA: TGCAGTGCCCGAAGCGGGGGAAACACCATATATTTT.

This clonotype was counted only a few times. The chain combines TRBV2 with TRBJ1-1; 7 nucleotides agree with TRBD1. Germline V CDR1 and CDR2: SNHLY, FYNNEI. There are 15 residues in the CDR3. V trimming: 1 base; J trimming: 1 base; junction bases outside the gene matches: 3. The CDR3 DNA is TGTGCCAGCAGTGAAGTACAGGGGCGGAACACTGAAGCTTTCTTT. As protein: CASSEVQGRNTEAFF.

J is TRBJ1-5 and V is TRBV27; D uncertain. Germline V gene sequence: CDR1 MNHEY, CDR2 SMNVEV (reference sequence). V was pared by 6 bases and J by 2 bases, with 8 bases between. The CDR3 is 13 amino acids. CDR3: CASRGLGNQPQHF. The CDR3 region has the DNA TGTGCCAGCAGGGGCCTGGGCAATCAGCCCCAGCATTTT.

Only a few counts were recorded for this clonotype. V usage is TRBV19 and J usage is TRBJ1-1; D gene unclear. Germline V lookup: CDR1 LNHDA, CDR2 SQIVND (reference sequence). V lost 3 bases to trimming and J lost 8 bases, with 13 bases between them. The CDR3 runs 13 residues. Here the CDR3 reads CASSIIPRVEAFF. Here the CDR3 DNA reads TGTGCCAGTAGTATCATCCCGCGCGTGGAAGCTTTCTTT.

J is TRBJ1-2 and V is TRBV7-2; 8 nucleotides match TRBD1. The CDR3 totals 13 residues. Germline assignment: CDR1 SGHTA and CDR2 FQGNSA. V shed 5 bases, J shed 4 bases, and the junction held 3 bases outside the gene matches. In nucleotides, the CDR3 is TGTGCCAGCAGCCGGACAGGGCTCTATGGCTACACCTTC. It codes for CASSRTGLYGYTF.

This clonotype appeared a few times. V and J are TRBV6-2 or TRBV6-3 and TRBJ2-7, with 13 bases identical to TRBD2. CDR1 and CDR2 from the germline V gene are MNHEY and SVGEGT. CDR3 length equals 16 residues. V lost 2 bases to trimming and J lost 7 bases; unmatched junction nucleotides: 8. CDR3 region: CASSYVRLAGGGEQYF. The CDR3, as DNA: TGTGCCAGCAGTTACGTAAGACTAGCGGGAGGAGGGGAGCAGTACTTC.